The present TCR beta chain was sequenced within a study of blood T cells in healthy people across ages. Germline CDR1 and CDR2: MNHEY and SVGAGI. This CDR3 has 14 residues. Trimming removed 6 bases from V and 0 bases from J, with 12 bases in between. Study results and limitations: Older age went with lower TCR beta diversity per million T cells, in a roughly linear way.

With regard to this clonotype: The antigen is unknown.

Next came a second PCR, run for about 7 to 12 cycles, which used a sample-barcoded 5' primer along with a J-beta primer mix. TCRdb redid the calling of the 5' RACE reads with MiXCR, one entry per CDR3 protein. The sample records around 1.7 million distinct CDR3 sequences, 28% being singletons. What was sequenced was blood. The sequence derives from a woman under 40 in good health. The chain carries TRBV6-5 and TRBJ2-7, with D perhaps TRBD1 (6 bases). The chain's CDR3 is CASSSDRNSYEQYF. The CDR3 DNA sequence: TGTGCCAGCAGCTCAGACAGGAACTCCTACGAGCAGTACTTC.